This T cell receptor beta chain derives from a study of blood T cell repertoires in COVID-19. Data came from immunoSEQ multiplex PCR; TCRdb stores just in-frame clones and leaves some out. The table has fewer than 250,000 clones, approximately 81% seen once; the top ten hold roughly 10%. CDR3 size: 13 residues. The germline gives CDR1 SGHNT, CDR2 YENEEA. The ends were cut back, 5 bases at V and 0 bases at J, with 7 bases in the middle. Seattle patients were enrolled during active infection and followed longitudinally. There are a few counts of this clone. Sequencing was carried out using peripheral blood. The source of this sequence is a woman aged 80 or over with COVID-19, enrolled during active disease. The rearrangement uses TRBV11-3 and TRBJ1-1; D unclear. For the CDR3, the DNA is TGTGCCAGCAGCCTGTATTTGAACACTGAAGCTTTCTTT. Protein: CASSLYLNTEAFF.